One and the same sample provided the 14 T cell receptor beta chains below, sequenced in a study of blood T cell repertoires in COVID-19. TCRdb's copy holds only in-frame clones and misses some; the assay was immunoSEQ multiplex PCR. The profile shows tens of thousands of clones, about nine tenths of them singletons. Sequenced input: peripheral blood. The receptors derive from a human donor in a cohort sampled during active COVID-19.

CDR3 amino acids: CASSLSSTDTQYF. CDR3 nucleotides: TGTGCCAGCAGCTTATCTAGCACAGATACGCAGTATTTT. The chain combines TRBV7-9 with TRBJ2-3, with D hard to call. CDR3 length: 13 amino acids. The V end was cut by 2 bases, the J end by 0 bases, with 3 bases between. Germline V gene sequence: CDR1 SEHNR, CDR2 FQNEAQ (reference sequence).

The chain employs TRBV5-1 and TRBJ1-5; no clear D. Trimming took off 0 bases at V and 4 bases at J, with 8 bases between the two ends. Germline loops: CDR1 SGHRS, CDR2 YFSETQ. The length of the CDR3 is 14 residues. CDR3 in DNA: TGCGCCAGCAGCTTGGGTGTAGCAAATCAGCCCCAGCATTTT. Protein: CASSLGVANQPQHF.

The V and J genes are TRBV19 and TRBJ2-7; 9 bases align to TRBD1. This CDR3 has 15 amino acids. Germline V gene sequence: CDR1 LNHDA, CDR2 SQIVND (reference sequence). The junction had 5 bases not matched to a gene; V was cut back by 2 bases and J by 3 bases. The CDR3 DNA reads TGTGCCAGTAGTATAAACACAGGGGGCTACTACGAGCAGTACTTC. Its translation: CASSINTGGYYEQYF. Full variable domain (missing parts from reference TRBV19 and TRBJ2-7): DGGITQSPKYLFRKEGQNVTLSCEQNLNHDAMYWYRQDPGQGLRLIYYSQIVNDFQKGDIAEGYSVSREKKESFPLTVTSAQKNPTAFYLCASSINTGGYYEQYFGPGTRLTVT.

The chain combines TRBV24-1 with TRBJ2-1; D is perhaps TRBD1 (5 bases). Germline V gene lookup returns CDR1 KGHDR and CDR2 SFDVKD. V gave up 3 bases and J gave up 7 bases, with 15 bases separating them. There are 15 residues in the CDR3. The CDR3 bases are TGTGCCACCAGTGATCATACAAACAGGTGGAATGAGCAGTTCTTC. Encoded protein: CATSDHTNRWNEQFF.

CDR3 sequence reads: CASSLGDRVRSPLHF. The CDR3 DNA is TGTGCCAGCAGCCTGGGAGACAGGGTGCGATCACCCCTCCACTTT. V is TRBV6-2 or TRBV6-3 and J is TRBJ1-6; 7 positions match TRBD1. After removal of 6 bases from V and 10 bases from J, the junction contained 12 bases not matched to a gene. The CDR3 extends over 15 amino acids. CDR1 and CDR2 (germline): MNHEY, SVGEGT.

This chain connects TRBV7-9 to TRBJ1-1, with D tentatively TRBD1 (5 bases). CDR1 is SEHNR, CDR2 FQNEAQ, per germline (reference sequence). This CDR3 comprises 14 residues. V was trimmed by 5 bases and J by 12 bases, leaving 22 bases between them. The DNA for the CDR3 is TGTGCCAGCAGCCAAGGACAAGATAGGGATGTAACTTTCTTT. Residues: CASSQGQDRDVTFF.

This chain joins TRBV5-6 and TRBJ2-2; 9 nucleotides match TRBD1. The CDR3 loop spans 16 amino acids. Germline V gene data show CDR1 as SGHDT and CDR2 as YYEEEE. Unmatched junction bases numbered 10, after V lost 5 bases and J lost 5 bases. The CDR3 region has the DNA TGTGCCAGCAGTTTCAGTCCCGGGACAGGGACCGGGGAGCTGTTTTTT. Residues: CASSFSPGTGTGELFF.

This chain's CDR3 is CASSPVQGAGGYTF. CDR3 DNA: TGTGCCAGCAGCCCCGTACAGGGGGCAGGGGGCTACACCTTC. This chain connects TRBV27 to TRBJ1-2, with TRBD1 matching 9 bases. This CDR3 has 14 residues. V dropped 6 bases and J dropped 8; count of bases not matched to a gene: 10. Germline CDR1 is MNHEY and CDR2 is SMNVEV (reference sequence).

V and J are TRBV11-2 and TRBJ1-1; D perhaps matches TRBD1 (5 bases). The germline V and J ends were trimmed by 1 base and 1 base, with 19 bases remaining between them. From germline, CDR1 is SGHAT and CDR2 FQNNGV. The CDR3 is 18 amino acids. The CDR3 is CASSLVAGPIEKNTEAFF. The CDR3 DNA reads as TGTGCCAGCAGCTTAGTGGCAGGGCCGATTGAGAAGAACACTGAAGCTTTCTTT. The full variable domain, with the rest looked up from reference TRBV11-2 and TRBJ1-1, is EAGVAQSPRYKIIEKRQSVAFWCNPISGHATLYWYQQILGQGPKLLIQFQNNGVVDDSQLPKDRFSAERLKGVDSTLKIQPAKLEDSAVYLCASSLVAGPIEKNTEAFFGQGTRLTVV.

This clone occurred once. At one end the junction does not follow the germline gene, possibly because of a read error. The chain joins TRBV7-7 to TRBJ1-3, with unresolved D. The germline V gene has CDR1 SSHAT and CDR2 FNYEAQ (reference sequence). The CDR3 totals 15 residues. In DNA form, the CDR3 reads TGTGCTAGCAGCTTAGGCCGGGGTTCTGGAAACACCATATATTTT. Residues: CASSLGRGSGNTIYF.

The CDR3 bases are TGTGCCAGCAGCCCTCTAAGGGGACAGGGCCTCTCCTACGAGCAGTACTTC. Translated, it gives CASSPLRGQGLSYEQYF. V is TRBV7-9 and J is TRBJ2-7; 9 bases align to TRBD1. The CDR3 is 17 amino acids. V was clipped by 5 bases and J by 0 bases; unmatched bases: 11. Germline V CDR1 and CDR2: SEHNR, FQNEAQ (reference sequence).

The chain combines TRBV4-3 with TRBJ2-5; TRBD2 might be the D (7 bases). CDR3 length equals 16 residues. CDR1 LGHNA and CDR2 YSLEER come from the germline V gene. V lost 1 base to trimming and J lost 2 bases, with 14 bases between them. The CDR3 bases are TGCGCCAGCAGCCAAGGGGGTCGGGGGGCGCAAGAGACCCAGTACTTC. Translation: CASSQGGRGAQETQYF.

This chain connects TRBV6-2 or TRBV6-3 to TRBJ2-5; TRBD2 matches at 10 bases. Germline V gene data show CDR1 as MNHEY and CDR2 as SVGEGT. J lost 2 bases, V lost 0 bases, and 6 bases had no gene match. The CDR3 is 17 residues long. In nucleotides, the CDR3 is TGTGCCAGCAGTTACTCTAGCGGGGGGCCGGGTCAAGAGACCCAGTACTTC. Amino acids: CASSYSSGGPGQETQYF.

This chain joins TRBV7-9 and TRBJ1-2, with a weak D call TRBD1 (5 bases). From germline, CDR1 is SEHNR and CDR2 FQNEAQ (reference sequence). V was trimmed by 5 bases and J by 0 bases, leaving 10 bases between them. The CDR3 has 14 amino acids. The CDR3 nucleotides are TGTGCCAGCAGCATGACAGAAGCTAACTATGGCTACACCTTC. It translates to CASSMTEANYGYTF.